The T cell receptor (beta chain) described here comes from a study of CD8+CD57+ T cells in acquired aplastic anemia. Study summary: Isolated CD4+ and CD8+ cells, once sorted, yielded DNA averaging about 3 ug. The study, taken as a whole, reports: Any difference that existed in CD8+ Simpson's diversity between patients and controls was not significant. Some 30 shared CD8+ CDR3s appeared highly expressed within patients' immunodominant clones.

Patients included in sequencing had previously demonstrated CD8+CD57+ cell expansion by flow cytometry. There were no patients without severe acquired aplastic anemia. This clonotype was counted only a few times. Its target is unknown. Template material for TCR beta VDJ and CDR3 profiling consisted of genomic DNA. TCRdb processed the reads anew with MiXCR; each CDR3 protein has one entry. Among 160,000 or so distinct CDR3 sequences, roughly 48% were seen once, and the ten largest hold over 0.95%. This CDR3 has 15 residues. Trimming at V came to 2 bases and at J to 7 bases, leaving 6 bases not matched to a gene.

The sequenced sample consisted of sorted CD4+, CD8+, or CD8+CD57+ T cells (not recorded which) from PBMCs. The rearrangement uses TRBV12-3 or TRBV12-4 and TRBJ1-4; TRBD1 agrees at 8 bases. This clonotype originated in a human donor with aplastic anemia. The CDR3 sequence is CASSLSHRGGEKLFF. The CDR3 DNA reads TGTGCCAGCAGTTTAAGTCACAGGGGGGGTGAAAAACTGTTTTTT.